This T cell receptor beta chain was observed in a study of T cell responses to AZD1222 COVID-19 vaccine. The CDR3 loop spans 13 amino acids. Trimming stripped 0 bases from V and 2 bases from J, with 7 bases between. In germline, CDR1 is GTSNPN, CDR2 SVGIG (reference sequence). The repertoire was sequenced with immunoSEQ multiplex PCR; TCRdb's copy has only in-frame clones and lacks some. The data show over 60,000 clones, about nine tenths seen once. This receptor was obtained from an adult in good health. Specimen: peripheral blood, collected on day 0 of AZD1222 vaccination. The chain combines TRBV30 with TRBJ1-1; D uncertain. CDR3 sequence: CAWSVRINTEAFF. Here the CDR3 DNA reads TGTGCCTGGAGTGTGCGCATTAACACTGAAGCTTTCTTT. The variable domain in full, with the rest retrieved from reference TRBV30 and TRBJ1-1, is SQTIHQWPATLVQPVGSPLSLECTVEGTSNPNLYWYRQAAGRGLQLLFYSVGIGQISSEVPQNLSASRPQDRQFILSSKKLLLSDSGFYLCAWSVRINTEAFFGQGTRLTVV.